This T cell receptor beta chain was captured in a study of CXCR4 blockade with PD-1 therapy in pancreatic cancer. Sequencing was performed with immunoSEQ multiplex PCR; in TCRdb, only in-frame clones are kept and a portion is missing. The table records roughly 940 clones, about 38% of them present only once. Trimming cost V 3 bases and J 4 bases; bases outside gene matches: 3. The germline V gene has CDR1 SGDLS and CDR2 YYNGEE. CDR3 length: 13 residues. No neoadjuvant therapy was given before resection to the patients supplying these archived tumor blocks. General study findings and limits: Without paired alpha-beta data, shared specificity of dominant clones is unconfirmed. More frequent amino acid clones had more nucleotide rearrangements, suggesting convergent selection. Tumor clonality averaged about 0.15 versus 0.049 in healthy blood, not predicting survival.

In the case of this clone: The antigen is unknown.

Specimen: tumor tissue. This TCR came from a human donor with pancreatic ductal adenocarcinoma. The chain is built from TRBV9 and TRBJ1-2, with 7 bases identical to TRBD1. The CDR3 DNA is TGTGCCAGCAGCGCCGGGACAGTCTATGGCTACACCTTC. Amino acid sequence: CASSAGTVYGYTF.